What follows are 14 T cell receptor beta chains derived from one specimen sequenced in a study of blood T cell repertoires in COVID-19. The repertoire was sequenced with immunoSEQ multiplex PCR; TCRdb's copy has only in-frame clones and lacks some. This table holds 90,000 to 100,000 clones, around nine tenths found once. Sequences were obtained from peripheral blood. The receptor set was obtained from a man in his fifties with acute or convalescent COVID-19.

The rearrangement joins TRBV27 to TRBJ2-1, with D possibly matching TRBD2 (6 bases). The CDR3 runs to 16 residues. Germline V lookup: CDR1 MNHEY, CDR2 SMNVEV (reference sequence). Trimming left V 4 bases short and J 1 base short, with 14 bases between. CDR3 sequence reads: CASSSQERASYNEQFF. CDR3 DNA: TGTGCCAGCAGTTCTCAGGAGCGGGCATCCTACAATGAGCAGTTCTTC.

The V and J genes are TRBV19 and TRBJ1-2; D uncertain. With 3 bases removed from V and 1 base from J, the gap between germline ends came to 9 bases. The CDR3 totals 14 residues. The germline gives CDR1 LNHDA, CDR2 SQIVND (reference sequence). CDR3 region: CASSIYGDNYGYTF. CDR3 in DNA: TGTGCCAGTAGTATCTACGGGGATAACTATGGCTACACCTTC.

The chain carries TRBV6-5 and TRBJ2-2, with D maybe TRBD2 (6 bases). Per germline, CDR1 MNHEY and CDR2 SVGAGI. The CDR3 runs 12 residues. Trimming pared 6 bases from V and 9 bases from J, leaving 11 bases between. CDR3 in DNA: TGTGCCAGCAGACGCGGACTAAGGGAGCTGTTTTTT. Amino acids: CASRRGLRELFF.

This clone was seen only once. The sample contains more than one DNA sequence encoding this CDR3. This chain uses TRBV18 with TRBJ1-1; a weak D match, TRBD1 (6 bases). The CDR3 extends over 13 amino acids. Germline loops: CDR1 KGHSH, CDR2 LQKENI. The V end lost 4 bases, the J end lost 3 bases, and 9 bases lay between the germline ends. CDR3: CASSQGGDTEAFF. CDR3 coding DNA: TGTGCCAGCTCACAAGGGGGGGACACTGAAGCTTTCTTT.

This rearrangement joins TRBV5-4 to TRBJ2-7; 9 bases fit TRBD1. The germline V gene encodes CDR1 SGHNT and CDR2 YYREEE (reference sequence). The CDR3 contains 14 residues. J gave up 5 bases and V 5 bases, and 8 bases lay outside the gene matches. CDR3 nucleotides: TGTGCCAGCAGAGTCCGGGACAGGGTTGACGAGCAGTACTTC. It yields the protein CASRVRDRVDEQYF.

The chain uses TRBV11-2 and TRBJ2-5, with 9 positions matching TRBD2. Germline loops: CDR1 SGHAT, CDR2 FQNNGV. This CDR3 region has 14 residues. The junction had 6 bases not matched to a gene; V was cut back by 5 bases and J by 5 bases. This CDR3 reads CASSPGLAQETQYF. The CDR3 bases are TGTGCCAGCAGCCCCGGACTAGCGCAGGAGACCCAGTACTTC.

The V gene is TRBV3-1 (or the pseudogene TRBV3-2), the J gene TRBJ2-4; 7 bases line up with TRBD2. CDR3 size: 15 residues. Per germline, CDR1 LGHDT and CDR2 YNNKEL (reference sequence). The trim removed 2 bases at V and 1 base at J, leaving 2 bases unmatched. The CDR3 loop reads CASSQPTSAKNIQYF. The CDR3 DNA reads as TGTGCCAGCAGCCAACCGACTAGCGCCAAAAACATTCAGTACTTC.

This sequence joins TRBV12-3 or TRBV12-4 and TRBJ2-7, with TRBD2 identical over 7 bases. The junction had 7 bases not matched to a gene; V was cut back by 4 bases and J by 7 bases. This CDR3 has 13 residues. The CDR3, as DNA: TGTGCCAGCAGTTCAGGGCCAGCGGGGGAGCAGTACTTC. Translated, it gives CASSSGPAGEQYF.

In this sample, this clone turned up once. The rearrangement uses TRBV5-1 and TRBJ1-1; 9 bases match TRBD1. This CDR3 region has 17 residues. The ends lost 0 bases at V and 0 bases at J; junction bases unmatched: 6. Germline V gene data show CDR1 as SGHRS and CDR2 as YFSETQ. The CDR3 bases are TGCGCCAGCAGCTTGGCCCCCGGGACAGGGTTGAACACTGAAGCTTTCTTT. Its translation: CASSLAPGTGLNTEAFF.

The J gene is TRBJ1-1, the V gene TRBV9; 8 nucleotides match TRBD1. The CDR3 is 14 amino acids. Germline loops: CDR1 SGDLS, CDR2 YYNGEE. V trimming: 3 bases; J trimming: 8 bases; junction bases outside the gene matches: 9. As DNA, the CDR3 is TGTGCCAGCAGCGAGAGGGACAGGTTTTCAGAAGCTTTCTTT. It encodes CASSERDRFSEAFF.

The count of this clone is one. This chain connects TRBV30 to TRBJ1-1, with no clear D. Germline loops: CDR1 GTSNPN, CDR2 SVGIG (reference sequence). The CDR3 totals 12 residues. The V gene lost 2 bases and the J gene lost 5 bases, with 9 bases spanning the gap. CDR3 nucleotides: TGTGCCTGGAGTCGTATATATACTGAAGCTTTCTTT. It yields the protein CAWSRIYTEAFF.

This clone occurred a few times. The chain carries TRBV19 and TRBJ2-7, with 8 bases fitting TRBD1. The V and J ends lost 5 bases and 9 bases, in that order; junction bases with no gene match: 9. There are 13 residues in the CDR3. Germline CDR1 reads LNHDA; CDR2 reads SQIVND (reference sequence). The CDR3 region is CASSSNQGAGQYF. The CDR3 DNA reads TGTGCCAGTAGTTCGAACCAGGGGGCCGGGCAGTACTTC.

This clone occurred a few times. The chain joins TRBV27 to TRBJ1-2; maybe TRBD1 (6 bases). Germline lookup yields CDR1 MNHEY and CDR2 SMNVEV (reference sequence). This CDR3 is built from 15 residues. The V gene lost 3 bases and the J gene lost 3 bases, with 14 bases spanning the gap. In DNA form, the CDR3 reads TGTGCCAGCAGTTTCGGACAGACAAACTACTATGGCTACACCTTC. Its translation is CASSFGQTNYYGYTF.

CDR3 nucleotide sequence: TGTGCCAGCAGCGTCTCCGGGACAGGGGGCGCAAGCTATGGCTACACCTTC. It codes for CASSVSGTGGASYGYTF. The chain carries TRBV11-3 and TRBJ1-2, with 12 bases that match TRBD1. In germline, CDR1 is SGHNT, CDR2 YENEEA. The CDR3 extends over 17 amino acids. V trimming: 5 bases; J trimming: 4 bases; junction bases outside the gene matches: 11.